This T cell receptor beta chain emerged from a study of T-cell reconstitution after alpha-beta-depleted transplantation in children. Study conclusions and caveats: Certain patients had high TCRbeta diversity at day 60, and it came from recipient T cells and thymic progenitors that survived. T-cell numbers and diversity, one year after transplant, stemmed largely from T cells that were newly produced. Alpha-beta T cells present about two months after transplant were reported to originate from several hundred expanded graft clones.

The CDR3 spans 12 residues. The germline CDR1 and CDR2 sequences are MDHEN and SYDVKM. V was pared by 10 bases and J by 9 bases, with 9 bases of the junction left unmatched. This clonotype was counted a few times. Its cognate antigen is unknown. It was with unique molecular identifiers that the TCRbeta library was prepared. Via MiXCR, TCRdb re-called the PCR reads, giving one row per CDR3 protein. The data show over 200,000 distinct CDR3 sequences, 11% seen once. This TCR was sampled from a child under two years old with acute myeloid leukemia, due to receive a stem cell transplant. Specimen: PBMCs, collected before TCRalphabeta/CD19-depleted stem cell transplant. The chain is built from TRBV28 and TRBJ1-5; 7 bases fit TRBD1. In DNA, the CDR3 is TGTGCCACCCAGGACAGGTCCTGGCCCCAGCATTTT. Encoded protein: CATQDRSWPQHF.